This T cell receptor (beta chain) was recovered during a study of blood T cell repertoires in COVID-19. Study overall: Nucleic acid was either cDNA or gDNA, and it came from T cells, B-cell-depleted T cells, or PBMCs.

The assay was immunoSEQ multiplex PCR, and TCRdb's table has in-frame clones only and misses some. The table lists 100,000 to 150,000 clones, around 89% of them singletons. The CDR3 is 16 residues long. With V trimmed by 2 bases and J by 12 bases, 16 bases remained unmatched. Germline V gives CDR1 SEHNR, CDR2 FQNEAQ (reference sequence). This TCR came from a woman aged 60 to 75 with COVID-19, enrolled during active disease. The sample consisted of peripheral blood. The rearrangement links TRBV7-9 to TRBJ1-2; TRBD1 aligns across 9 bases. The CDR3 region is CASSLHEGTGSPGDTF. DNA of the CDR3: TGTGCCAGCAGCTTACACGAGGGGACAGGGTCTCCGGGCGACACCTTC.